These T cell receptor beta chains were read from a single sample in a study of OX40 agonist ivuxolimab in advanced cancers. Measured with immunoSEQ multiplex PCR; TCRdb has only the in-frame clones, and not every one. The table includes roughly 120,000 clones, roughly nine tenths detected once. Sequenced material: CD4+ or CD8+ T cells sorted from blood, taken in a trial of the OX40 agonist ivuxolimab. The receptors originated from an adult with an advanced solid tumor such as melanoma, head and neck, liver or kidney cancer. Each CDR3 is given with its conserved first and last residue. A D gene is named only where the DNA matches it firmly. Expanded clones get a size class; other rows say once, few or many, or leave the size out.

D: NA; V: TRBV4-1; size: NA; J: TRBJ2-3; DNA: TGCGCCAGCAGGCAAATCCCAGGAAGGCCAGATACGCAGTATTTT; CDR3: CASRQIPGRPDTQYF
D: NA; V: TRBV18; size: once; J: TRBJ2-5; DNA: TGTGCCAGCTCACCACCGGGGGGGCTAGAGACCCAGTACTTC; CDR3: CASSPPGGLETQYF
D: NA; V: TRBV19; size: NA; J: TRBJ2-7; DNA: TGTGCCAGCCTCCGGGGGAGGCATATTGAGCAGTACTTC; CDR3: CASLRGRHIEQYF
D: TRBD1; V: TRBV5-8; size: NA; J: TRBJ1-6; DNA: TGTGCCAGCAGCTTATTCGGACAGGCAGACCTGACTTCACCCCTCCACTTT; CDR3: CASSLFGQADLTSPLHF
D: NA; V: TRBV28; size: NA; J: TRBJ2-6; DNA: TGTGCCAGCAGTTTCCAGGGAACTGGGGCCAACGTCCTGACTTTC; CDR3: CASSFQGTGANVLTF
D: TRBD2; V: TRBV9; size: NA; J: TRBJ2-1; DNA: TGTGCCAGCGCCACGACTAGCGCTCTAACCTACAATGAGCAGTTCTTC; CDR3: CASATTSALTYNEQFF
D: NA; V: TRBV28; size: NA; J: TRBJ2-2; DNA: TGTGCCAGCAGTGGCCGGGACTTAAACACCGGGGAGCTGTTTTTT; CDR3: CASSGRDLNTGELFF
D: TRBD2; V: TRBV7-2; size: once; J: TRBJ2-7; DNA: TGTGCCAGCAGCCCCCCCACTAGCGGCTCCTACGAGCAGTACTTC; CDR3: CASSPPTSGSYEQYF
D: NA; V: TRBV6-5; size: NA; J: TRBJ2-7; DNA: TGTGCCAGCAGATTGGTTTTTAGCTCCTACGAGCAGTACTTC; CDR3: CASRLVFSSYEQYF
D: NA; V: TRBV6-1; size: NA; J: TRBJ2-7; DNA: TGTGCCAGCAGCTCCGGGGCCCCCTACGAGCAGTACTTC; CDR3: CASSSGAPYEQYF
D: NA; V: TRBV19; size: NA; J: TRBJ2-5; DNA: TGTGCCAGTAGTATAGGAACAGCTCAAGAGACCCAGTACTTC; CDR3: CASSIGTAQETQYF
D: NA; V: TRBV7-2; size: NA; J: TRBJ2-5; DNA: TGTGCCAGCAGCTTTGGCCCCCAGGAGACCCAGTACTTC; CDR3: CASSFGPQETQYF
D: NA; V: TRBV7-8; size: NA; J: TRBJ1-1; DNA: TGTGCCAGCAGCCCTGTGACAGGAGTGGCTTTCTTT; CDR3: CASSPVTGVAFF
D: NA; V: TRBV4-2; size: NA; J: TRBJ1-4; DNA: TGTGCCAGCAGCCAAGGGCAGACTAATGAAAAACTGTTTTTT; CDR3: CASSQGQTNEKLFF
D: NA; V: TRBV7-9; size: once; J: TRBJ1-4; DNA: TGTGCCAGCAGCTTAGGTCGCGGGTCGGGGGAAAAACTGTTTTTT; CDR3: CASSLGRGSGEKLFF
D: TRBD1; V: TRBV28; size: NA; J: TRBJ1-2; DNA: TGTGCCAGCAGTTTATATAACAGGGGCTATGGCTACACCTTC; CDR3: CASSLYNRGYGYTF
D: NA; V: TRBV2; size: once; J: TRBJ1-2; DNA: TGTGCCAGCAGTGAAAGTTCGGGGCAGATCTATGGCTACACCTTC; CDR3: CASSESSGQIYGYTF
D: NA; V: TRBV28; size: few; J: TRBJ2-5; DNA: TGTGCCAGCAGTACATCTAGGGCAGCGGAGACCCAGTACTTC; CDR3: CASSTSRAAETQYF
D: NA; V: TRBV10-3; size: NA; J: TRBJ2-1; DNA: TGTGCCATCAGCGGTGGAATTTACTACAATGAGCAGTTCTTC; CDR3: CAISGGIYYNEQFF
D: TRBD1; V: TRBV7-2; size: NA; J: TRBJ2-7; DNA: TGTGCCAGCAGCTTCCAACTTCGGGACAGGGCCAGCGAGCAGTACTTC; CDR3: CASSFQLRDRASEQYF
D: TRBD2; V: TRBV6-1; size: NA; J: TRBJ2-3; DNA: TGTGCCTTGTATAGCGGGGGGGTGGATACGCAGTATTTT; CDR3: CALYSGGVDTQYF
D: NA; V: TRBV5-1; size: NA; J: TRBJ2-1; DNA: TGCGCCAGCAGCTTAGTAACGGGGCCTTTCAATGAGCAGTTCTTC; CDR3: CASSLVTGPFNEQFF
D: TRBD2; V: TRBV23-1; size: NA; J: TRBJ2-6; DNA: TGCGCCAGCAGTCATCAGGAACTAGCGGGGGGCCCCTCTGGGGCCAACGTCCTGACTTTC; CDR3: CASSHQELAGGPSGANVLTF
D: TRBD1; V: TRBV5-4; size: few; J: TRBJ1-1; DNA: TGTGCCAGCACGGGGACAGGGTGGACTGAAGCTTTCTTT; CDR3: CASTGTGWTEAFF
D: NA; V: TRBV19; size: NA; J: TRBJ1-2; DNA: TGTGCCAGTAGTATATTAGACAGGAGCTATGGCTACACCTTC; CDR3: CASSILDRSYGYTF
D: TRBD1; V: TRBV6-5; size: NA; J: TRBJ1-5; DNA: TGTGCCAGCAGGGGCGACAGGGGTCAGCCCCAGCATTTT; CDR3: CASRGDRGQPQHF
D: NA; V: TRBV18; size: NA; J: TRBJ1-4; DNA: TGTGCCAGCTCACCACCACGGGGTGGGGCAACTAATGAAAAACTGTTTTTT; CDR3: CASSPPRGGATNEKLFF
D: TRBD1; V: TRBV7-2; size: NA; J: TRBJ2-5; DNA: TGTGCCAGCAGCTTGGGGGACAGGAAGGAGACCCAGTACTTC; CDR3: CASSLGDRKETQYF
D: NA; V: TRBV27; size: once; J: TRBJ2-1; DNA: TGTGCCAGCAAAATCAGGGCCTACTACAATGAGCAGTTCTTC; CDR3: CASKIRAYYNEQFF
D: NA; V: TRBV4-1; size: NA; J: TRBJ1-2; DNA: TGCGCCAGCAGCCAAGCTGTGACACAGGAGGTCGATGGCTACACCTTC; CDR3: CASSQAVTQEVDGYTF
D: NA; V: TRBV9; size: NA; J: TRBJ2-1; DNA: TGTGCCAGCAGCGTAGGTCCGGGGGACCACAATGAGCAGTTCTTC; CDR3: CASSVGPGDHNEQFF
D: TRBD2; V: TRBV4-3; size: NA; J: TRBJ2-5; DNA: TGCGCCAGCAGCCAAGGTTCTTGGGGGGGGATGGAGACCCAGTACTTC; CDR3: CASSQGSWGGMETQYF
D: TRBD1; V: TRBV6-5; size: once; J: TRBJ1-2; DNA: TGTGCCAGCAGACAACAGGGGGCGAACTATGGCTACACCTTC; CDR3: CASRQQGANYGYTF
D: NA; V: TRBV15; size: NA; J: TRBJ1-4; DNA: TGTGCCACCAGCAGAGATCGGGGTGGAACCTCACTGTTTTTT; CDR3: CATSRDRGGTSLFF
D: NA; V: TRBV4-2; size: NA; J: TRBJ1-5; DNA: TGTGCCAGCAGCTCTTCGTCCAATCAGCCCCAGCATTTT; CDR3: CASSSSSNQPQHF
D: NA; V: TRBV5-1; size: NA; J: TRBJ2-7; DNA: TGCGCCAGCAGCTTGGTCGTTACGGGGGCAAAGACCTACGAGCAGTACTTC; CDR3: CASSLVVTGAKTYEQYF
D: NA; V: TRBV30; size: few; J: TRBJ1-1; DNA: TGTGCCTGGAGTGTACGGGAGAACACTGAAGCTTTCTTT; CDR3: CAWSVRENTEAFF
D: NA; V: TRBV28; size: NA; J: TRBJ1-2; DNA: TGTGCCAGCACCAAAGGGGATGGCTACACCTTC; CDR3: CASTKGDGYTF
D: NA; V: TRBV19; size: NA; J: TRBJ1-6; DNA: TGTGCCAGTAGTTTGCTCCGGACGGGTTTAAATTCACCCCTCCACTTT; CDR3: CASSLLRTGLNSPLHF
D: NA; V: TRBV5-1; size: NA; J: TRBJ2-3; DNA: TGCGCCAGCAGCGTGGGGGGTTGGACAGATACGCAGTATTTT; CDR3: CASSVGGWTDTQYF
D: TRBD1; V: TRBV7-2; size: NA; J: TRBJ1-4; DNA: TGTGCCAGCAGCGCGGACAGGGGGAATGAAAAACTGTTTTTT; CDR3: CASSADRGNEKLFF
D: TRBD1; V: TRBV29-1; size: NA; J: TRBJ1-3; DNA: TGCAGCGTAGGACAGGGGAGAGGAAACACCATATATTTT; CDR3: CSVGQGRGNTIYF
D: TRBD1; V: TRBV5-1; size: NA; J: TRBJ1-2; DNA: TGCGCCAGCAGCCCGGGACAGGGGGTGAGTGGCTACACCTTC; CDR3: CASSPGQGVSGYTF
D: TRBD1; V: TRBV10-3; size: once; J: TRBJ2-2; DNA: TGTGCCATCAGTGGCAGGGGGATCACCGGGGAGCTGTTTTTT; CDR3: CAISGRGITGELFF
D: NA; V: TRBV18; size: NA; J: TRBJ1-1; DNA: TGTGCCAGCTCACCCCCCTGGGGCAAGGAGAACACTGAAGCTTTCTTT; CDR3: CASSPPWGKENTEAFF
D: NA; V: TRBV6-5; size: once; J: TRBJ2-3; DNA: TGTGCCAGCAGTCAACAGGGAGATACGCAGTATTTT; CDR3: CASSQQGDTQYF
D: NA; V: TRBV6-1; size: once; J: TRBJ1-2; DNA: TGTGCCAGCAGTGAAACGATAACGGGCCGGGGCTACACCTTC; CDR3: CASSETITGRGYTF
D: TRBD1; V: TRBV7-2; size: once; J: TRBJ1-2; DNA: TGTGCCAGCAGCTTAGGACAGGGAACGGAAGGGGGCTACACCTTC; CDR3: CASSLGQGTEGGYTF
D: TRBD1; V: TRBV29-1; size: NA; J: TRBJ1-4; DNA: TGCAGCGTCCGGGACAGGGGTTCCGAAAAACTGTTTTTT; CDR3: CSVRDRGSEKLFF
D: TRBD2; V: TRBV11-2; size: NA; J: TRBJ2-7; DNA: TGTGCCAGCAGCTTAGTGTGGCGGGGGGGCGGTGAGCAGTACTTC; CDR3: CASSLVWRGGGEQYF
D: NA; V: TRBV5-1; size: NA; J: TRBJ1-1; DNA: TGCGCCAGCAGCGAGGGAACACAGCGAGGCACTGAAGCTTTCTTT; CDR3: CASSEGTQRGTEAFF
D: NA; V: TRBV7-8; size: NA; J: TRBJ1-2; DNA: TGTGCCAGCAGCTTAGTGGGGGCACATGGCTACACCTTC; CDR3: CASSLVGAHGYTF
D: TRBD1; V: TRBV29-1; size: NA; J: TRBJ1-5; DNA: TGCAGCGTTAGGACAGGTGGTGGTCAGCCCCAGCATTTT; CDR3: CSVRTGGGQPQHF
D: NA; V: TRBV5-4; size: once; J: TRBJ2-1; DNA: TGTGCCAGCAGCTCCGGGGCCTGGGGTGAGCAGTTCTTC; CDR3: CASSSGAWGEQFF
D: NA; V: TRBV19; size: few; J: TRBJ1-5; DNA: TGTGCCAGTATTGGGGGTGCGGGAGAATATCAGCCCCAGCATTTT; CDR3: CASIGGAGEYQPQHF
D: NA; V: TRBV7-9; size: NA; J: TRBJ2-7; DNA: TGTGCCAGCAGTGAGCTCGCCTACGAGCAGTACTTC; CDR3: CASSELAYEQYF
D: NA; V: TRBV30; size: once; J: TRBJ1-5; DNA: TGTGCCTGGAGTGTAGTGGCAGGGGTCGGGGGTCAGCCCCAGCATTTT; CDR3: CAWSVVAGVGGQPQHF
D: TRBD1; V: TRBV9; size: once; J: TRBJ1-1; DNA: TGTGCCAGCAGCGCCTCCGGGACAGGGAACACTGAAGCTTTCTTT; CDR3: CASSASGTGNTEAFF
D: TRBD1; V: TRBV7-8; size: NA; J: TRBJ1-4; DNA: TGTGCCAGCGGACAGGGCGCTAATGAAAAACTGTTTTTT; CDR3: CASGQGANEKLFF